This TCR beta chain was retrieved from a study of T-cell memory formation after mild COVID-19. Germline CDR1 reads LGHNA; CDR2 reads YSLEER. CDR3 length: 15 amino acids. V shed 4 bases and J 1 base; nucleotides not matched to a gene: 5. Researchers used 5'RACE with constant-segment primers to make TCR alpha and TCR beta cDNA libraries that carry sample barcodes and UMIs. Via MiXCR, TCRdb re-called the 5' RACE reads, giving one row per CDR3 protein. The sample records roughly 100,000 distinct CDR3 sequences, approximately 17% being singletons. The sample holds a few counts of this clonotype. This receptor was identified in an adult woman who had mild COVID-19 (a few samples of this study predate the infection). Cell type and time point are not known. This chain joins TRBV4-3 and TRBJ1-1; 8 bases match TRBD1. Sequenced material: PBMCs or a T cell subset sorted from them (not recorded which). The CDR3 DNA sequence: TGCGCCAGCAGCCCCGGACAGGGTTGGAACACTGAAGCTTTCTTT. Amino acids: CASSPGQGWNTEAFF.